The T cell receptor (beta chain) under discussion was sequenced for a study of cytomegalovirus exposure and HLA in healthy donors. At the level of the study: The approximately 680 first-cohort repertoires and the 130 or so validation repertoires shared the same platform, a later analysis reported. Regarding the study as a whole: In vitro experiments confirmed that a few CMV-associated chains were specific for CMV antigens. Researchers counted roughly 160 TCR beta chains as cytomegalovirus-associated.

The assay was immunoSEQ multiplex PCR, and TCRdb's table has in-frame clones only and misses some. Here the sample spans 150,000 to 180,000 clones, 86% being singletons. The CDR3 has 10 residues. V lost 6 bases and J 4 bases, leaving 3 bases between the germline ends. From germline, CDR1 is SEHNR and CDR2 FQNEAQ (reference sequence). In regard to this clone: Its target is not known.

The sequenced material came from PBMCs. This clonotype was sampled from a man aged 18 to 35 in good health and CMV-seropositive. The rearrangement joins TRBV7-9 to TRBJ1-1; D unclear. The CDR3 loop is CASRATEAFF. As DNA, the CDR3 is TGTGCCAGCAGGGCCACTGAAGCTTTCTTT.